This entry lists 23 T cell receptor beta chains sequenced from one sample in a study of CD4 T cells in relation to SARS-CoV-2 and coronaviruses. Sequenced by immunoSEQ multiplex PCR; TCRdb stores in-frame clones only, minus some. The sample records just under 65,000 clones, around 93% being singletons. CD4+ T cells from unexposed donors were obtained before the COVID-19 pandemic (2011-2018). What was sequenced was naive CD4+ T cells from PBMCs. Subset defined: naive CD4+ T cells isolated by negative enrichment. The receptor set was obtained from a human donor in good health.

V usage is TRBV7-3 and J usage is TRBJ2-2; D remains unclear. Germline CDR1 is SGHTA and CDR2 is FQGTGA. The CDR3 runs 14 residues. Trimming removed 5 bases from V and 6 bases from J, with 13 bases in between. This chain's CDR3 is CASSRRADAGELFF. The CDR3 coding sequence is TGTGCCAGCAGCCGCCGGGCTGACGCCGGGGAGCTGTTTTTT.

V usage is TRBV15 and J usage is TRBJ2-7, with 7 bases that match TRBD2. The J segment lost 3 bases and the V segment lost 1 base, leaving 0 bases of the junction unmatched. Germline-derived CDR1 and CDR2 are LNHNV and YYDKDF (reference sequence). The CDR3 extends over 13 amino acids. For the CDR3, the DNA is TGTGCCACCAGCAGAGCTAGCGGCTACGAGCAGTACTTC. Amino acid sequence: CATSRASGYEQYF.

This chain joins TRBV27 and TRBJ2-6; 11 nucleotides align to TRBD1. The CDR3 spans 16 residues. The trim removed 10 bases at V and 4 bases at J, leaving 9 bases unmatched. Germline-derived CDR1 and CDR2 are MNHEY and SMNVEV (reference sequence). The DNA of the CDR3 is TGTGCCACCGGACAGGGGGCGCGGGGAGGGGCCAACGTCCTGACTTTC. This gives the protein CATGQGARGGANVLTF.

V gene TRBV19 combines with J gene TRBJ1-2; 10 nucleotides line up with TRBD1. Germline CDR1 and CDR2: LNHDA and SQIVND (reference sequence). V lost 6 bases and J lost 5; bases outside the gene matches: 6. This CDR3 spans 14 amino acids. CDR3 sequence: CASRTGGVEYGYTF. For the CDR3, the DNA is TGTGCCAGTAGGACAGGGGGCGTTGAATATGGCTACACCTTC.

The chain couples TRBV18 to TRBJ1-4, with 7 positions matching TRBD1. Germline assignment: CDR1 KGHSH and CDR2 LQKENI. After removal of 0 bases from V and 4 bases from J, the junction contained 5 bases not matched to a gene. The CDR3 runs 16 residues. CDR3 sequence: CASSPPLGQLNEKLFF. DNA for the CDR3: TGTGCCAGCTCACCACCCCTGGGACAGCTTAATGAAAAACTGTTTTTT.

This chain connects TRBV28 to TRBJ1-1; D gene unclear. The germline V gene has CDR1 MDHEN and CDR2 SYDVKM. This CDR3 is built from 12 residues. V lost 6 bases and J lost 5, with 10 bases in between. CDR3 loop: CASSSIRTEAFF. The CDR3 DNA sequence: TGTGCCAGCAGCTCAATTAGGACTGAAGCTTTCTTT.

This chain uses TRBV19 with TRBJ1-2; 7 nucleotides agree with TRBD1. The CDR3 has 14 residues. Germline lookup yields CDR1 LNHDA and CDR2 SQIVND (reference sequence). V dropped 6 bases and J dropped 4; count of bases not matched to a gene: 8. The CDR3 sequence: CASSRGLGLYGYTF. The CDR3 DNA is TGTGCCAGTAGCAGGGGGTTGGGACTCTATGGCTACACCTTC.

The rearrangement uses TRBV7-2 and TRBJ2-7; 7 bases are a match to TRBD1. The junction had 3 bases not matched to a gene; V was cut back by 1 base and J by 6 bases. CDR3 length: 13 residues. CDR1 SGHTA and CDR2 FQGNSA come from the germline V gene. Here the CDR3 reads CASSLGQGTEQYF. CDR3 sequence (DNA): TGTGCCAGCAGCTTAGGACAGGGAACCGAGCAGTACTTC.

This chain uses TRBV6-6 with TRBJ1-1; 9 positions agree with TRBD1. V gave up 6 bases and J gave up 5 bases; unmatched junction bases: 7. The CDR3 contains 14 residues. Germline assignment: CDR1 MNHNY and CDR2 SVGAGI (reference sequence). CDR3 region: CASRTGQGLTEAFF. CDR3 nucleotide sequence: TGTGCCAGCAGGACGGGACAGGGACTAACTGAAGCTTTCTTT.

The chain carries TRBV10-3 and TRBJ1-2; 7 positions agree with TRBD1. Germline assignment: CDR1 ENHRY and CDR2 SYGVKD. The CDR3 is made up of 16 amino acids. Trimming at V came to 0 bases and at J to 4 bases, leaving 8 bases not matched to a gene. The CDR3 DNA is TGTGCCATCAGTGAGTCCCAACAGGGGCCGGGCTATGGCTACACCTTC. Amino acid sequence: CAISESQQGPGYGYTF.

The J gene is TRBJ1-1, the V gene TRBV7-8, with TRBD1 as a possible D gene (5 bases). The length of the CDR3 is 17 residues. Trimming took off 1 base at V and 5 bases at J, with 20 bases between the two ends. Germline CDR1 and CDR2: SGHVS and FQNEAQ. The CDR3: CASSLGGGSSGGTEAFF. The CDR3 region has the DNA TGTGCCAGCAGCTTAGGGGGGGGATCCTCTGGAGGAACTGAAGCTTTCTTT.

CDR3 residues: CASSYRGGASTDTQYF. CDR3 in DNA: TGTGCCAGCAGCTATAGAGGCGGGGCGAGCACAGATACGCAGTATTTT. This chain joins TRBV7-8 and TRBJ2-3; D might be TRBD2 (6 bases). CDR3 length: 16 residues. CDR1 is SGHVS and CDR2 is FQNEAQ in the germline V gene. Trimming removed 4 bases at V and 0 bases at J, with 14 bases between. The complete variable domain, with remaining parts taken from reference TRBV7-8 and TRBJ2-3, reads GAGVSQSPRYKVAKRGQDVALRCDPISGHVSLFWYQQALGQGPEFLTYFQNEAQLDKSGLPSDRFFAERPEGSVSTLKIQRTQQEDSAVYLCASSYRGGASTDTQYFGPGTRLTVL.

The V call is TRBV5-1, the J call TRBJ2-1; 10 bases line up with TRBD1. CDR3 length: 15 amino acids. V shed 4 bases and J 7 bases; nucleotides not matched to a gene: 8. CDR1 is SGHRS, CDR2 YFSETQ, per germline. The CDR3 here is CASSVGTGDWNEQFF. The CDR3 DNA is TGCGCCAGCAGCGTTGGGACAGGGGATTGGAATGAGCAGTTCTTC.

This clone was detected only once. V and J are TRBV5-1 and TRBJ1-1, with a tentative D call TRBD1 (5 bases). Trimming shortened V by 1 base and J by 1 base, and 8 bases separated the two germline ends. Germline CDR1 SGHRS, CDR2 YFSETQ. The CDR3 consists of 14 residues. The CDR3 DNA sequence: TGCGCCAGCAGCTTGTTTACAGGGAACACTGAAGCTTTCTTT. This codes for CASSLFTGNTEAFF.

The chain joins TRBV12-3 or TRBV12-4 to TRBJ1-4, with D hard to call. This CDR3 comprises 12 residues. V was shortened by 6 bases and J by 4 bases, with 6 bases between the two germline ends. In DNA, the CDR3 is TGTGCCAGCAGCCGCGTTAATGAAAAACTGTTTTTT. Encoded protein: CASSRVNEKLFF.

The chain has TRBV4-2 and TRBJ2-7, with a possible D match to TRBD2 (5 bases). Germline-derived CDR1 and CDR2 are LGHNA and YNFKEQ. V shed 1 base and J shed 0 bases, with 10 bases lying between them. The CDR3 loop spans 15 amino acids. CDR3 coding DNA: TGTGCCAGCAGCCAAGGGGGAGACGGCTCCTACGAGCAGTACTTC. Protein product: CASSQGGDGSYEQYF.

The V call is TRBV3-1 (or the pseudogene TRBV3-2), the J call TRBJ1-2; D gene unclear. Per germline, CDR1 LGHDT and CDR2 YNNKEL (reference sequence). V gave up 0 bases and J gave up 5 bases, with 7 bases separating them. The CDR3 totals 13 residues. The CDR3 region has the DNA TGTGCCAGCAGCCAAGAAACGGTTTATGGCTACACCTTC. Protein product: CASSQETVYGYTF.

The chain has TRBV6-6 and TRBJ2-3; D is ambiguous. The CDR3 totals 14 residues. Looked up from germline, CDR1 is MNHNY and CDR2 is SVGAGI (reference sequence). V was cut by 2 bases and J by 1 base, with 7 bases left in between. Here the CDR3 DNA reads TGTGCCAGCAGTTACAACCGGGGCACAGATACGCAGTATTTT. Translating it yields CASSYNRGTDTQYF.

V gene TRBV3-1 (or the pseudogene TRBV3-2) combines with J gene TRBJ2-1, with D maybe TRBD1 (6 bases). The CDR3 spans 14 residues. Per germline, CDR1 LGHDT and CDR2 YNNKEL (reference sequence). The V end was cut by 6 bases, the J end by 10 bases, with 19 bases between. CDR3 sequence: CASSPHRAMSEQFF. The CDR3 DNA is TGTGCCAGCAGTCCACACAGGGCAATGAGCGAGCAGTTCTTC.

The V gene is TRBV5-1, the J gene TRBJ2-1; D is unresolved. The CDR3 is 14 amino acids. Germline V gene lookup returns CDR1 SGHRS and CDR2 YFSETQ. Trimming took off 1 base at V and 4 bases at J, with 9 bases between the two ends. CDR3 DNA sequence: TGCGCCAGCAGCTTGAACCCGGAGTACAATGAGCAGTTCTTC. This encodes CASSLNPEYNEQFF.

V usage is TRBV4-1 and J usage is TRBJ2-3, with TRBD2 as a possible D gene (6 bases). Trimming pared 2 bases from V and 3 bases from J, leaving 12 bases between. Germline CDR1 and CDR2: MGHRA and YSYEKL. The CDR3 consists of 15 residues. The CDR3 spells CASSQPGEMTDTQYF. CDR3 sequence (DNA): TGCGCCAGCAGCCAACCGGGAGAGATGACAGATACGCAGTATTTT.

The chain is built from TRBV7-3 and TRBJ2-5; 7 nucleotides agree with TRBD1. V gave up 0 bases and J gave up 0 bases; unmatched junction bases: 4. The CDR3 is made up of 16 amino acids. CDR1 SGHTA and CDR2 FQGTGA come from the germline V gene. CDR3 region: CASSLTETGYQETQYF. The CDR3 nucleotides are TGTGCCAGCAGCTTAACCGAGACAGGGTACCAAGAGACCCAGTACTTC.

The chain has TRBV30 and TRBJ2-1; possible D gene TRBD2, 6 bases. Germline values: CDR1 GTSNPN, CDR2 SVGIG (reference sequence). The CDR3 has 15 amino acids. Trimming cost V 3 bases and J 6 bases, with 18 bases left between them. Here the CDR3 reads CAWRTRPPGSNEQFF. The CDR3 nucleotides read TGTGCCTGGAGAACGCGACCCCCCGGGAGCAATGAGCAGTTCTTC.